The clone carrying this T cell receptor beta chain was seen a single time. In the source study's methods: Nucleated cell number was recorded as an estimate derived from reference gene primer amplification. The repertoire was sequenced with immunoSEQ multiplex PCR; TCRdb's copy has only in-frame clones and lacks some. V, J and clone size reflect that table, while D and trimming were determined from the DNA. This table has 65,000 to 90,000 clones, around four fifths appearing once. Looked up from germline, CDR1 is PRHDT and CDR2 is FYEKMQ (reference sequence). Trimming took off 4 bases at V and 6 bases at J, with 7 bases between the two ends. The CDR3 covers 12 residues. This specimen comes from a study of blood T cell repertoires in COVID-19. Study at large: COVID-19 samples, acute and convalescent, were from the United States, Italy and Spain. Nucleic acid was either cDNA or gDNA, and it came from T cells, B-cell-depleted T cells, or PBMCs.

The TCR comes from a man at least 80 years old with active or convalescent COVID-19. The sequenced material came from peripheral blood. This chain connects TRBV13 to TRBJ2-1; D unclear. The CDR3 DNA reads as TGTGCCAGCAGCTCCGAGCGCAATGAGCAGTTCTTC. It is translated as CASSSERNEQFF.